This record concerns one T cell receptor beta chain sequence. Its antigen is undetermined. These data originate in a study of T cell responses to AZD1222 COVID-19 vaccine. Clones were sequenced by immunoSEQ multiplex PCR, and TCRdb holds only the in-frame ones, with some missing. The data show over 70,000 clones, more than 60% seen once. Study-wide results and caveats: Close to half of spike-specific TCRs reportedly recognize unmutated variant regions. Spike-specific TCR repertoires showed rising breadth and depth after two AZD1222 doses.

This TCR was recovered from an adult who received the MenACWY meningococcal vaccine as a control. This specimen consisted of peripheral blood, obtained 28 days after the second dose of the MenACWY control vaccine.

CDR3 nucleotide sequence: TGTGCCAGCAGTTTAACCCTCGCTCTTAATGAAAAACTGTTTTTT. Its translation: CASSLTLALNEKLFF. The chain is built from TRBV28 and TRBJ1-4; D is uncertain. Germline V gene lookup returns CDR1 MDHEN and CDR2 SYDVKM. CDR3 length equals 15 residues. Between the trimmed V and J ends, which lost 2 bases and 4 bases, there was a span of 11 bases. Complete variable domain (other parts from reference TRBV28 and TRBJ1-4): DVKVTQSSRYLVKRTGEKVFLECVQDMDHENMFWYRQDPGLGLRLIYFSYDVKMKEKGDIPEGYSVSREKKERFSLILESASTNQTSMYLCASSLTLALNEKLFFGSGTQLSVL.